The source of this T cell receptor (beta chain) is a study of blood T cell repertoires in COVID-19. Study background: The study drew acute and convalescent COVID-19 samples from the United States, Italy and Spain.

Authors' processing steps: Amplification of reference gene primers was used by the study to estimate nucleated cell counts. Generated by immunoSEQ multiplex PCR, the TCRdb table keeps only in-frame clones and is missing some. That table furnishes V, J and clone size, whereas the DNA furnished D and trimming. Of some 350,000 clones in the sample, 80% to 90% were seen once. Trimming pared 1 base from V and 8 bases from J, leaving 9 bases between. Germline loops: CDR1 SGHAT, CDR2 FQNNGV. CDR3 length: 13 amino acids. The study drew participants aged about 18 to 89 years from roughly 25 US areas. Sequences were obtained from PBMCs or T cells enriched from blood (not recorded which). This clonotype was sampled from a woman in her 30s who had recovered from COVID-19. This chain joins TRBV11-2 and TRBJ2-1, with D perhaps TRBD1 (5 bases). CDR3: CASSLAGMDEQFF. CDR3 coding DNA: TGTGCCAGCAGCTTAGCAGGGATGGATGAGCAGTTCTTC.